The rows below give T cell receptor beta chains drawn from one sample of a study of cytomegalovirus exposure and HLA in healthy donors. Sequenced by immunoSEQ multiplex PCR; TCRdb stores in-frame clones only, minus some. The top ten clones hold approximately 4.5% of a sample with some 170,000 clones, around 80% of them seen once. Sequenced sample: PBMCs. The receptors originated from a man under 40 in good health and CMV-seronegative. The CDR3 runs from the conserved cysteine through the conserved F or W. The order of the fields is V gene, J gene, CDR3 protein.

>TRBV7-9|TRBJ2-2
CSSSLPIGQATGELFF
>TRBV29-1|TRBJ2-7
CSVWDRDSYEQYF
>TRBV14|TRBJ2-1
CASSPYSGGAWPYNEQFF
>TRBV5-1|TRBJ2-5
CASSLNGMQETQYF
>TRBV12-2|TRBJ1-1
CASRLSYLNDSPTLNTEAFF
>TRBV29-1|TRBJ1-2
CSGPQQGSGYTF
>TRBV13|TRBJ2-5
CASSPTASGPQETQYF
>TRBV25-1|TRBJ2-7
CASSLDRGNEQYF
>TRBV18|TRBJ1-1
CASSPIQGNTEAFF
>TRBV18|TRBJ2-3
CASPSRLAGGTDTQYF
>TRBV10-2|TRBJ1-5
CASRQGVGQPQHF
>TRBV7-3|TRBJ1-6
CASSLPNSPLHF
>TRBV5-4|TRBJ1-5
CASSLPGANQPQHF
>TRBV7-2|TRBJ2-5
CASSQLAGGQETQYF